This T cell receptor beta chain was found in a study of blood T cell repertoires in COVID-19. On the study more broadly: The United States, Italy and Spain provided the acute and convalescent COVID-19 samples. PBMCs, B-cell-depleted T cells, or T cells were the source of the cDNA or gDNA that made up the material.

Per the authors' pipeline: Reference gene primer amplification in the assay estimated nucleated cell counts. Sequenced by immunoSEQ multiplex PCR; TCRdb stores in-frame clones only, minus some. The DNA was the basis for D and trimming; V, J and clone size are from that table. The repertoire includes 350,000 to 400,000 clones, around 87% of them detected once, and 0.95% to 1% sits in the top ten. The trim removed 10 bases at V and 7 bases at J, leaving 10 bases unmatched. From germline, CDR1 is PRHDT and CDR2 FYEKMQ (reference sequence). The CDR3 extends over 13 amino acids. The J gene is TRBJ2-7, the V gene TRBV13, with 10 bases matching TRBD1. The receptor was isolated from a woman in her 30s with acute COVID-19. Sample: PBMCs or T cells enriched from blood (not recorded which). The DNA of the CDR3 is TGTGCCACCCGACAGGGGGCTTTTGGAGAGCAGTACTTC. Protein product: CATRQGAFGEQYF.